The T cell receptor (beta chain) under discussion was sequenced for a study of blood T cell repertoires in COVID-19. Sequencing was performed with immunoSEQ multiplex PCR; in TCRdb, only in-frame clones are kept and a portion is missing. The sample has roughly 210,000 clones; roughly 80% are singletons. Germline CDR1 and CDR2: LGHDT and YNNKEL (reference sequence). The CDR3 is 12 amino acids. Trimming pared 8 bases from V and 3 bases from J, leaving 7 bases between. Sequences were obtained from peripheral blood. The V and J genes are TRBV3-1 (or the pseudogene TRBV3-2) and TRBJ2-2, with D perhaps TRBD2 (6 bases). The sequence was collected from a woman older than 75 with COVID-19, enrolled during active disease. CDR3 protein: CASGGDTGELFF. The CDR3 coding sequence is TGTGCCAGCGGAGGGGACACCGGGGAGCTGTTTTTT.